This TCR beta chain appears in the sequencing data of a study of T cell changes during pregnancy in multiple sclerosis. CDR3 length equals 15 residues. J gave up 3 bases and V 3 bases, and 5 bases lay outside the gene matches. The germline V gene encodes CDR1 SGHNT and CDR2 YYREEE (reference sequence). The assay was immunoSEQ multiplex PCR, and TCRdb's table has in-frame clones only and misses some. This table has around 100,000 clones, 91% appearing once. The source is a female donor with multiple sclerosis, enrolled in a pregnancy study. This chain connects TRBV5-4 to TRBJ2-7; TRBD1 matches 11 bases. This material consisted of peripheral blood, taken in the second trimester of pregnancy. The CDR3 sequence: CASSYGGTGGYEQYF. CDR3 sequence (DNA): TGTGCCAGCAGCTATGGTGGGACAGGGGGCTACGAGCAGTACTTC.